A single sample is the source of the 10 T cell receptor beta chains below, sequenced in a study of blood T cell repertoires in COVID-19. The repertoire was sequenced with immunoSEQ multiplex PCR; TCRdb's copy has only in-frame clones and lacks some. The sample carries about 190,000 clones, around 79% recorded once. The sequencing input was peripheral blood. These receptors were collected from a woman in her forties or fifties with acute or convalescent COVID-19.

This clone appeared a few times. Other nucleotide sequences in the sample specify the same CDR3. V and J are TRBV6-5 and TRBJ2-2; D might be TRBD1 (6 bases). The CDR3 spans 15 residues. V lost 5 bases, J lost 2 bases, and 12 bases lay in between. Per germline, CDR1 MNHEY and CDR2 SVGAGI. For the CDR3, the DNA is TGTGCCAGCAGTCCCGGACAGTTCAACACCGGGGAGCTGTTTTTT. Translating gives CASSPGQFNTGELFF.

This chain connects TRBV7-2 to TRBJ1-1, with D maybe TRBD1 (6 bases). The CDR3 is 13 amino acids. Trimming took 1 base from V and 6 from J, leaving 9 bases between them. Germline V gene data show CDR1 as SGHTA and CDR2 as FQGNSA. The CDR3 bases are TGTGCCAGCAGCTTAGAGAGGACAGCTGAAGCTTTCTTT. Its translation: CASSLERTAEAFF.

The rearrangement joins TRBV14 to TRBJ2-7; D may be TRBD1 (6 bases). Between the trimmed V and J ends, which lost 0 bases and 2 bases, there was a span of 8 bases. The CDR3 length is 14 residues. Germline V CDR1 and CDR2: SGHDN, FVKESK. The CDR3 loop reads CASSQDGTTYEQYF. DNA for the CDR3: TGTGCCAGCAGCCAAGATGGGACAACCTACGAGCAGTACTTC.

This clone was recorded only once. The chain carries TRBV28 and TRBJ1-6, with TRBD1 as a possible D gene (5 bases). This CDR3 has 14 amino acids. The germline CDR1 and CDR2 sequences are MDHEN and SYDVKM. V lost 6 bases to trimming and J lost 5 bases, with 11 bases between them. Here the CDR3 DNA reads TGTGCCAGCAGCCCAGGGACTGATAATTCACCCCTCCACTTT. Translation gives CASSPGTDNSPLHF.

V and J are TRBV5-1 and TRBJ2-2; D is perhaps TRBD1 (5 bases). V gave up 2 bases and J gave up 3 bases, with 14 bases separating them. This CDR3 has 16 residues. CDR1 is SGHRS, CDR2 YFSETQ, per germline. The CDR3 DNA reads TGCGCCAGCAGCTTACCAGGGCCAAGGGACACCGGGGAGCTGTTTTTT. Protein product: CASSLPGPRDTGELFF.

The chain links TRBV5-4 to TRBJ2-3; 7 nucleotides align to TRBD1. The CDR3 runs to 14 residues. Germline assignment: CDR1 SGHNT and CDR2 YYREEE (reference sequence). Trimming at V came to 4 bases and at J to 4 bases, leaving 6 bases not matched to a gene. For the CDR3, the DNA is TGTGCCAGCAGCATACGACAGGGACCAGATACGCAGTATTTT. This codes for CASSIRQGPDTQYF.

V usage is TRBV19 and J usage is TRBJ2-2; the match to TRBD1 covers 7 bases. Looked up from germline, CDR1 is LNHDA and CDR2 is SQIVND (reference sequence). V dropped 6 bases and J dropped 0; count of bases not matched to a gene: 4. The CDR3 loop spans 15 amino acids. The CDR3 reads CASRLDRSNTGELFF. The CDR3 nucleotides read TGTGCCAGTAGATTGGACAGGTCGAACACCGGGGAGCTGTTTTTT.

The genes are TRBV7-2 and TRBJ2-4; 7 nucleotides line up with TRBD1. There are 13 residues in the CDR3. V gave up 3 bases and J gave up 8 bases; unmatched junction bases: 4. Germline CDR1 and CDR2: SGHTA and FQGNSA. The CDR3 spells CASSLGQMDIQYF. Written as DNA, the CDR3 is TGTGCCAGCAGCTTGGGACAGATGGACATTCAGTACTTC.

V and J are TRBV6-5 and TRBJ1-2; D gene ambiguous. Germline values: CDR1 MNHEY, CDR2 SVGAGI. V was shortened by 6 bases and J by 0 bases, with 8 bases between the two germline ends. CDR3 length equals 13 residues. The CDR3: CASRSPSNYGYTF. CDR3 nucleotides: TGTGCCAGCAGGAGTCCCTCTAACTATGGCTACACCTTC.

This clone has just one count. DNA for the CDR3: TGTGCCTGGAGCGCACCGGGACTAGCGGGAGGATACGAGCAGTACTTC. This gives the protein CAWSAPGLAGGYEQYF. The chain uses TRBV30 and TRBJ2-7, with TRBD2 matching over 15 bases. This CDR3 has 16 amino acids. The germline CDR1 and CDR2 sequences are GTSNPN and SVGIG (reference sequence). Trimming cost V 3 bases and J 4 bases; bases outside gene matches: 7. The variable domain in full, with the rest retrieved from reference TRBV30 and TRBJ2-7, is SQTIHQWPATLVQPVGSPLSLECTVEGTSNPNLYWYRQAAGRGLQLLFYSVGIGQISSEVPQNLSASRPQDRQFILSSKKLLLSDSGFYLCAWSAPGLAGGYEQYFGPGTRLTVT.